This TCR beta chain was retrieved from a study of OX40 agonist ivuxolimab in advanced cancers. Generated by immunoSEQ multiplex PCR, the TCRdb table keeps only in-frame clones and is missing some. The top ten clones hold roughly 1.8% of a sample with 55,000 to 70,000 clones, 80% to 90% of them seen once. This clone was recorded a few times. This TCR came from an adult with an advanced solid tumor such as melanoma, head and neck, liver or kidney cancer. Here the sequenced sample was CD4+ or CD8+ T cells sorted from blood, taken in a trial of the OX40 agonist ivuxolimab.

The CDR3 sequence is CASSHNSEATDLKQYF. For the CDR3, the DNA is TGTGCCAGCAGCCATAACTCTGAGGCGACGGACCTAAAGCAGTACTTC. This chain joins TRBV7-9 and TRBJ2-7; D not certain. This CDR3 contains 16 residues. The V end lost 5 bases, the J end lost 8 bases, and 25 bases lay between the germline ends. Germline CDR1 is SEHNR and CDR2 is FQNEAQ (reference sequence).